This TCR beta chain originates from a study of shared clonotypes between healthy human individuals. About the study: Three plates each covered CD4 naive and memory; CD8 naive two, CD8 memory one.

Germline CDR1 SGHRS, CDR2 YFSETQ. V lost 4 bases and J lost 2; bases outside the gene matches: 9. The CDR3 extends over 16 amino acids. Clones were sequenced by immunoSEQ multiplex PCR, and TCRdb holds only the in-frame ones, with some missing. This table holds roughly 1,000,000 clones, about four fifths found once. Study-level points and caveats: What naive subsets generally showed was a larger estimated richness than memory subsets showed. Some naive CD4 clonotypes, about 5.5%, turned up in common across a few donors.

Comments on this clone: Its antigen remains unidentified.

This chain links TRBV5-1 with TRBJ1-2, with 9 bases aligning to TRBD1. This clonotype originated in a man aged 18 to 30 in good health. Some clones in this sample may be carry-over from other donors' samples. The source material was memory CD4+ T cells from PBMCs. Subset described: CD45RA-negative fraction. In DNA form, the CDR3 reads TGCGCCAGCAGCCTAAGCATCGGGACAGGGAACTATGGCTACACCTTC. Amino acid sequence: CASSLSIGTGNYGYTF.